What follows are 24 T cell receptor beta chains derived from one specimen sequenced in a study of T-cell reconstitution after alpha-beta-depleted transplantation in children. Using unique molecular identifiers, the investigators prepared the TCRbeta library. TCRdb redid the calling of the PCR reads with MiXCR, one entry per CDR3 protein. Among about a million distinct CDR3 sequences listed, about 29% were seen once. The material sequenced was PBMCs, mostly from graft donor cells, taken 360 days after TCRalphabeta/CD19-depleted stem cell transplant. These receptors were collected from a boy younger than two who had a stem cell transplant for SCID, so the T cells may come from the graft donor.

This rearrangement joins TRBV29-1 to TRBJ1-1, with 7 bases fitting TRBD1. J gave up 5 bases and V 8 bases, and 8 bases lay outside the gene matches. Germline V gene data show CDR1 as SQVTM and CDR2 as ANQGSEA. The CDR3 loop spans 12 amino acids. CDR3 amino acids: CSTWTGGTEAFF. CDR3 bases: TGCAGCACCTGGACAGGAGGGACTGAAGCTTTCTTT.

J is TRBJ2-5 and V is TRBV20-1; no reliable D call. V was shortened by 5 bases and J by 5 bases, with 21 bases between the two germline ends. Germline V lookup: CDR1 DFQATT, CDR2 SNEGSKA (reference sequence). This CDR3 is 15 amino acids long. This CDR3 reads CSAPHTPSQEETQYF. For the CDR3, the DNA is TGCAGTGCTCCTCATACACCCTCCCAGGAGGAGACCCAGTACTTC.

The rearrangement uses TRBV18 and TRBJ2-5; TRBD2 might be the D (6 bases). The CDR3 spans 14 residues. Germline CDR1 KGHSH, CDR2 LQKENI. V was shortened by 4 bases and J by 1 base, with 10 bases between the two germline ends. CDR3 sequence (DNA): TGTGCCAGCTCACAGCGGGCAGCCCAAGAGACCCAGTACTTC. Translating gives CASSQRAAQETQYF.

The J gene is TRBJ1-5, the V gene TRBV5-5, with D perhaps matching TRBD1 (6 bases). Trimming took off 3 bases at V and 3 bases at J, with 19 bases between the two ends. The CDR3 length is 17 residues. Germline V CDR1 and CDR2: SGHKS, YYEKEE (reference sequence). CDR3 sequence: CASSSATGNRLNQPQHF. The CDR3 DNA reads TGTGCCAGCAGCTCGGCAACAGGGAATCGGCTCAATCAGCCCCAGCATTTT.

This clonotype was counted at least ten times. Here the CDR3 reads CASSLGRSSEQYF. CDR3 in DNA: TGCGCCAGCAGCTTGGGTCGCAGCAGCGAGCAGTACTTC. The rearrangement uses TRBV5-1 and TRBJ2-7, with D uncertain. The germline CDR1 and CDR2 sequences are SGHRS and YFSETQ. This CDR3 has 13 amino acids. Trimming left V 0 bases short and J 6 bases short, with 10 bases between.

CDR3 nucleotides: TGCAGCGTGGCGGGGGGGCCGGGCAATGAGCAGTTCTTC. Protein product: CSVAGGPGNEQFF. The J gene is TRBJ2-1, the V gene TRBV29-1, with TRBD2 matching over 9 bases. V trimming: 6 bases; J trimming: 6 bases; junction bases outside the gene matches: 6. The CDR3 is 13 amino acids. Looked up from germline, CDR1 is SQVTM and CDR2 is ANQGSEA.

The chain recombines TRBV18 with TRBJ1-5; no firm D call. The CDR3 is made up of 17 amino acids. Germline V gene data show CDR1 as KGHSH and CDR2 as LQKENI. V was pared by 3 bases and J by 3 bases, with 18 bases between. This CDR3 reads CASSPFSGPRNNQPQHF. CDR3 nucleotide sequence: TGTGCCAGCTCACCGTTTAGCGGGCCCAGGAACAATCAGCCCCAGCATTTT.

This clonotype occurred a few times. The CDR3 reads CASRPSGGAADTQYF. The CDR3 DNA reads as TGTGCCAGCAGGCCGAGCGGGGGGGCAGCAGATACGCAGTATTTT. This chain uses TRBV11-2 with TRBJ2-3; 10 positions agree with TRBD2. V trimming: 6 bases; J trimming: 4 bases; junction bases outside the gene matches: 7. The CDR3 is made up of 15 amino acids. Germline V gene sequence: CDR1 SGHAT, CDR2 FQNNGV.

This clonotype was observed a handful of times. V usage is TRBV5-6 and J usage is TRBJ2-1; maybe TRBD2 (5 bases). CDR3 size: 13 residues. Germline assignment: CDR1 SGHDT and CDR2 YYEEEE. V lost 3 bases, J lost 6 bases, and 10 bases lay in between. CDR3 DNA sequence: TGTGCCAGCAGCTGGGGAGTCGGCAATGAGCAGTTCTTC. Protein product: CASSWGVGNEQFF.

The V call is TRBV12-3 or TRBV12-4, the J call TRBJ2-5; 8 bases map to TRBD1. Losses at the gene ends were 5 bases for V and 1 base for J; bases not matched to a gene: 3. The CDR3 loop spans 14 amino acids. The CDR3 DNA reads as TGTGCCAGCAGTACTACAGGGGGCCAAGAGACCCAGTACTTC. This codes for CASSTTGGQETQYF.

The J gene is TRBJ2-1, the V gene TRBV3-1; the match to TRBD1 covers 10 bases. This CDR3 is built from 16 residues. After removal of 1 base from V and 6 bases from J, the junction contained 6 bases not matched to a gene. The germline gives CDR1 LGHDT, CDR2 YNNKEL (reference sequence). The CDR3, as DNA: TGTGCCAGCAGCCAAGCCCGGGACAGGGGTCCCAATGAGCAGTTCTTC. It specifies CASSQARDRGPNEQFF.

The CDR3 is CASSPTDEGEHSPLHF. The CDR3 nucleotides read TGTGCCAGCAGCCCAACCGACGAAGGGGAACATTCACCCCTCCACTTT. This chain links TRBV6-1 with TRBJ1-6; weak D call: TRBD1 (5 bases). Trimming removed 6 bases at V and 8 bases at J, with 20 bases between. The CDR3 has 16 residues. The germline gives CDR1 MNHNS, CDR2 SASEGT.

This chain uses TRBV6-1 with TRBJ2-2; tentative D call: TRBD2 (6 bases). Per germline, CDR1 MNHNS and CDR2 SASEGT. Trimming stripped 6 bases from V and 3 bases from J, with 11 bases between. The CDR3 extends over 14 amino acids. This CDR3 is CASRPRRDTGELFF. CDR3 nucleotide sequence: TGTGCCAGCAGACCTAGGAGGGACACCGGGGAGCTGTTTTTT.

This clonotype was recorded many times. The chain has TRBV29-1 and TRBJ1-4; D perhaps matches TRBD1 (5 bases). V was clipped by 4 bases and J by 5 bases, with 11 bases between them. CDR1 SQVTM and CDR2 ANQGSEA come from the germline V gene. This CDR3 has 13 residues. The CDR3 sequence is CSVVRDGNEKLFF. In nucleotides, the CDR3 is TGCAGCGTTGTCCGGGACGGGAATGAAAAACTGTTTTTT.

This clonotype was detected only a few times. The chain employs TRBV5-1 and TRBJ2-1; no clear D. The length of the CDR3 is 12 residues. Trimming removed 5 bases at V and 3 bases at J, with 6 bases between. In germline, CDR1 is SGHRS, CDR2 YFSETQ. The CDR3 region has the DNA TGCGCCAGCAGTTGGGTCTACAATGAGCAGTTCTTC. It is translated as CASSWVYNEQFF.

The chain has TRBV6-5 and TRBJ2-3; no clear D gene. This CDR3 has 16 amino acids. The V gene's germline CDR1 is MNHEY and CDR2 SVGAGI. The V gene lost 0 bases and the J gene lost 1 base, with 11 bases spanning the gap. Here the CDR3 DNA reads TGTGCCAGCAGTTACTCCCCCTTTTGGGGCACAGATACGCAGTATTTT. Amino acids: CASSYSPFWGTDTQYF.

There are a few counts of this clonotype. The V gene is TRBV6-2 or TRBV6-3, the J gene TRBJ2-4; 8 bases fit TRBD1. Germline assignment: CDR1 MNHEY and CDR2 SVGEGT. This CDR3 contains 19 residues. The J segment lost 0 bases and the V segment lost 2 bases, leaving 12 bases of the junction unmatched. CDR3 DNA sequence: TGTGCCAGCAGTTACGCCTCGCCCGGGACAGGTCTAGCCAAAAACATTCAGTACTTC. Residues: CASSYASPGTGLAKNIQYF.

The table lists this clonotype with a few counts. V is TRBV28 and J is TRBJ2-7, with 7 bases matching TRBD2. The CDR3 extends over 15 amino acids. CDR1 and CDR2 from the germline V gene are MDHEN and SYDVKM. V lost 2 bases and J lost 7; bases outside the gene matches: 11. The CDR3 DNA follows: TGTGCCAGCAGTTTACAGCGGGGTAGTTCGTGGGAGCAGTACTTC. Translation gives CASSLQRGSSWEQYF. Combining the CDR3 with reference TRBV28 and TRBJ2-7 gives the whole variable domain DVKVTQSSRYLVKRTGEKVFLECVQDMDHENMFWYRQDPGLGLRLIYFSYDVKMKEKGDIPEGYSVSREKKERFSLILESASTNQTSMYLCASSLQRGSSWEQYFGPGTRLTVT.

In this sample, this clonotype turned up a few times. The chain links TRBV28 to TRBJ2-7; D gene uncertain. Trimming took off 10 bases at V and 4 bases at J, with 20 bases between the two ends. The CDR3 runs 14 residues. CDR1 MDHEN and CDR2 SYDVKM come from the germline V gene. CDR3 in amino acids: CATCTEKGRYEQYF. CDR3 DNA: TGTGCCACCTGTACAGAAAAGGGAAGATACGAGCAGTACTTC.

The chain employs TRBV14 and TRBJ1-4; D gene ambiguous. With 0 bases removed from V and 7 bases from J, the gap between germline ends came to 15 bases. The CDR3 runs to 16 residues. Germline assignment: CDR1 SGHDN and CDR2 FVKESK. CDR3 sequence: CASSQERRARGEKLFF. The CDR3, as DNA: TGTGCCAGCAGCCAAGAAAGAAGGGCGCGGGGTGAAAAACTGTTTTTT.

This clonotype was observed a few times. This chain connects TRBV5-5 to TRBJ2-1, with 14 bases fitting TRBD2. After removal of 4 bases from V and 4 bases from J, the junction contained 7 bases not matched to a gene. Germline V lookup: CDR1 SGHKS, CDR2 YYEKEE (reference sequence). The CDR3 extends over 17 amino acids. The DNA of the CDR3 is TGTGCCAGCAGCGGCGGACTAGCGGGGGGACGATACAATGAGCAGTTCTTC. Encoded protein: CASSGGLAGGRYNEQFF. The whole variable domain, remainder taken from reference TRBV5-5 and TRBJ2-1, is DAGVTQSPTHLIKTRGQQVTLRCSPISGHKSVSWYQQVLGQGPQFIFQYYEKEERGRGNFPDRFSARQFPNYSSELNVNALLLGDSALYLCASSGGLAGGRYNEQFFGPGTRLTVL.

The chain has TRBV7-2 and TRBJ1-1; tentative D call: TRBD1 (6 bases). The CDR3 loop spans 15 amino acids. CDR1 SGHTA and CDR2 FQGNSA come from the germline V gene. Trimming cost V 3 bases and J 5 bases, with 16 bases left between them. CDR3 in amino acids: CASSLAGGARTEAFF. CDR3 nucleotides: TGTGCCAGCAGCTTGGCCGGGGGGGCGCGGACTGAAGCTTTCTTT. Complete variable domain (other parts from reference TRBV7-2 and TRBJ1-1): GAGVSQSPSNKVTEKGKDVELRCDPISGHTALYWYRQSLGQGLEFLIYFQGNSAPDKSGLPSDRFSAERTGGSVSTLTIQRTQQEDSAVYLCASSLAGGARTEAFFGQGTRLTVV.

Only a few counts were recorded for this clonotype. The chain combines TRBV24-1 with TRBJ2-3; D not resolved. The germline V gene encodes CDR1 KGHDR and CDR2 SFDVKD. The CDR3 totals 12 residues. V lost 4 bases to trimming and J lost 4 bases, with 5 bases between them. This CDR3 reads CATSDYSDTQYF. CDR3 sequence (DNA): TGTGCCACCAGTGACTATTCAGATACGCAGTATTTT.

In this sample, this clonotype turned up a few times. The rearrangement uses TRBV20-1 and TRBJ2-5, with D possibly being TRBD2 (7 bases). The CDR3 contains 16 residues. Germline CDR1 reads DFQATT; CDR2 reads SNEGSKA (reference sequence). The V and J ends lost 5 bases and 5 bases respectively, with 24 bases between them. The CDR3 is CSAYGVEGGPSETQYF. CDR3 bases: TGCAGTGCTTACGGGGTTGAGGGGGGGCCCTCGGAGACCCAGTACTTC.